What follows are 11 T cell receptor beta chains derived from one specimen sequenced in a study of control samples from healthy donors and cancer patients. Only in-frame clones appear in the TCRdb table, and some are missing; sequencing was by immunoSEQ multiplex PCR. The table includes 150,000 to 200,000 clones, almost 90% detected once. Sequencing was done on a sample of blood. All receptors derive from a young woman in good health.

Written as DNA, the CDR3 is TGTGCCAGCAGCACAATTAACAATGAGCAGTTCTTC. Translated: CASSTINNEQFF. This chain joins TRBV5-4 and TRBJ2-1; D uncertain. Germline V gives CDR1 SGHNT, CDR2 YYREEE (reference sequence). Trimming left V 4 bases short and J 5 bases short, with 7 bases between. The CDR3 sequence is 12 residues long.

The gene calls are TRBV28 and TRBJ1-1, with 8 bases lining up with TRBD1. The CDR3 covers 19 residues. V was pared by 4 bases and J by 1 base, with 17 bases of the junction left unmatched. From germline, CDR1 is MDHEN and CDR2 SYDVKM. CDR3: CASSWIRDRGSQRNTEAFF. In nucleotides, the CDR3 is TGTGCCAGCAGTTGGATCCGAGACAGGGGTTCGCAGCGGAACACTGAAGCTTTCTTT.

This clone has just a few counts. This chain joins TRBV7-9 and TRBJ2-7; 8 bases match TRBD2. Germline V gives CDR1 SEHNR, CDR2 FQNEAQ (reference sequence). The CDR3 spans 15 residues. Losses at the gene ends were 4 bases for V and 4 bases for J; bases not matched to a gene: 9. CDR3 DNA: TGTGCCAGCAGCTCTCCAGCGGGAGTCTCTTACGAGCAGTACTTC. Translating gives CASSSPAGVSYEQYF.

This clone was found once. The rearrangement uses TRBV11-3 and TRBJ2-5; perhaps TRBD1 as D (7 bases). Trimming removed 5 bases at V and 7 bases at J, with 8 bases between. This CDR3 has 11 residues. CDR1 is SGHNT, CDR2 YENEEA, per germline. As DNA, the CDR3 is TGTGCCAGCAGCCAGGGGGGGACCCAGTACTTC. It specifies CASSQGGTQYF.

This sequence joins TRBV5-5 and TRBJ2-5; possibly TRBD2 for D (5 bases). The CDR3 has 12 amino acids. Germline lookup yields CDR1 SGHKS and CDR2 YYEKEE (reference sequence). Trimming cost V 6 bases and J 5 bases, with 11 bases left between them. In DNA, the CDR3 is TGTGCCAGCACCACTAGAGGGGAGACCCAGTACTTC. Its translation: CASTTRGETQYF.

V is TRBV5-5 and J is TRBJ2-5, with 9 bases fitting TRBD2. This CDR3 has 14 residues. CDR1 and CDR2 (germline): SGHKS, YYEKEE (reference sequence). The V gene end was trimmed by 5 bases and the J gene end by 2 bases; junction bases not matched to a gene: 4. The chain's CDR3 is CASRVAGVQETQYF. The DNA of the CDR3 is TGTGCCAGCAGGGTAGCGGGGGTACAAGAGACCCAGTACTTC. Filled out from reference TRBV5-5 and TRBJ2-5, the complete variable domain reads DAGVTQSPTHLIKTRGQQVTLRCSPISGHKSVSWYQQVLGQGPQFIFQYYEKEERGRGNFPDRFSARQFPNYSSELNVNALLLGDSALYLCASRVAGVQETQYFGPGTRLLVL.

This clone was detected once. The gene calls are TRBV28 and TRBJ2-7, with TRBD1 as a possible D gene (6 bases). V lost 1 base and J 5 bases, leaving 9 bases between the germline ends. CDR1 and CDR2 (germline): MDHEN, SYDVKM. The CDR3 has 13 residues. Here the CDR3 DNA reads TGTGCCAGCAGTTTATCAGGGGCCAACGAGCAGTACTTC. As protein: CASSLSGANEQYF.

The rearrangement joins TRBV28 to TRBJ1-3; D uncertain. This CDR3 comprises 14 residues. Germline lookup yields CDR1 MDHEN and CDR2 SYDVKM. V shed 2 bases and J shed 0 bases, with 5 bases lying between them. CDR3 sequence reads: CASSLQFSGNTIYF. In DNA form, the CDR3 reads TGTGCCAGCAGTTTACAATTCTCTGGAAACACCATATATTTT.

V gene TRBV24-1 combines with J gene TRBJ1-4; D possibly corresponds to TRBD1 (6 bases). The CDR3 runs to 16 residues. Trimming cost V 4 bases and J 8 bases, with 19 bases left between them. Germline CDR1 reads KGHDR; CDR2 reads SFDVKD. The CDR3 bases are TGTGCCACCAGTGAGAACACAGGGTTGGGCGGCGAAAAACTGTTTTTT. It translates to CATSENTGLGGEKLFF.

The CDR3 here is CASSYDMSAYEQYV. The CDR3 DNA reads TGTGCCAGCAGTTATGACATGAGCGCCTACGAGCAGTACGTC. The chain combines TRBV6-2 or TRBV6-3 with TRBJ2-7; D unclear. The CDR3 extends over 14 amino acids. The germline gives CDR1 MNHEY, CDR2 SVGEGT. V was cut by 3 bases and J by 2 bases, with 11 bases left in between.

This chain uses TRBV10-1 with TRBJ2-3; no reliable D call. CDR3 length equals 14 residues. V lost 5 bases to trimming and J lost 4 bases, with 13 bases between them. Germline CDR1 reads WNHNN; CDR2 reads SYGVQD (reference sequence). CDR3 residues: CASSKTARADTQYF. The DNA of the CDR3 is TGCGCCAGCAGTAAGACCGCTAGGGCAGATACGCAGTATTTT.